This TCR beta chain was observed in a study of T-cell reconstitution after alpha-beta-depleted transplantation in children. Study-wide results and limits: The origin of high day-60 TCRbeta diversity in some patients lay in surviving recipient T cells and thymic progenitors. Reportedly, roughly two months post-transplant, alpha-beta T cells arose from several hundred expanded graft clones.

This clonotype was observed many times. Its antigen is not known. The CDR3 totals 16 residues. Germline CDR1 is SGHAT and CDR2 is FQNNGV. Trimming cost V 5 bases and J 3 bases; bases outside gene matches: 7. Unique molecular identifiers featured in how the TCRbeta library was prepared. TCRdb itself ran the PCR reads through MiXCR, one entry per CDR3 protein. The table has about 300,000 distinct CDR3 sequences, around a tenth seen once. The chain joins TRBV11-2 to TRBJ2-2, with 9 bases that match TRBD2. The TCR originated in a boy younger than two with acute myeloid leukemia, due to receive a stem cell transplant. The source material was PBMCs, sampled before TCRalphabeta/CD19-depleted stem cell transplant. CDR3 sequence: CASSPIAGAHTGELFF. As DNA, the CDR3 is TGTGCCAGCAGCCCCATAGCGGGAGCCCACACCGGGGAGCTGTTTTTT.